The clone carrying this T cell receptor beta chain occurred once. What it recognizes is unknown. This sample was included in a study of shared clonotypes between healthy human individuals. Sequencing was performed with immunoSEQ multiplex PCR; in TCRdb, only in-frame clones are kept and a portion is missing. The table has nearly 1,000,000 clones, about 80% seen once. Per the germline V gene, CDR1 is SGHKS and CDR2 is YYEKEE (reference sequence). V dropped 4 bases and J dropped 7 bases, with 9 bases sitting between them. The CDR3 totals 13 residues. The study, taken as a whole, reports: What limited the represented genetic and exposure-history diversity was the small number of donors.

Material for sequencing was memory CD4+ T cells sorted from blood. Subset given: CD45RA-negative fraction. This TCR was recovered from a young man in good health. The chain combines TRBV5-5 with TRBJ1-6; possibly TRBD1 for D (5 bases). CDR3 coding DNA: TGTGCCAGCAGCGCATGGGGGAATTCACCCCTCCACTTT. Its protein product is CASSAWGNSPLHF. The full variable domain, completed using reference TRBV5-5 and TRBJ1-6, is DAGVTQSPTHLIKTRGQQVTLRCSPISGHKSVSWYQQVLGQGPQFIFQYYEKEERGRGNFPDRFSARQFPNYSSELNVNALLLGDSALYLCASSAWGNSPLHFGNGTRLTVT.